This T cell receptor (beta chain) derives from a study of T cell responses to AZD1222 COVID-19 vaccine (dated by TCRdb to the early 2020s). Concerning the study at large: AZD1222 recipients with second doses at about 4 weeks or about 12 weeks were pooled, because spike-specific TCR depth and breadth did not differ between schedules. A total of roughly 240 trial participants underwent TCR sequencing, of whom approximately 210 received two doses of AZD1222 and about 25 received two doses of the MenACWY control vaccine. Trial participants were enrolled into age subgroups of 18-55, 56-69 and 70-plus years, which contained approximately 150, 28 and 58 TCR-sequenced participants, respectively. The paper as a whole reports these results and caveats: The whole spike protein was spanned by vaccine-associated CD4 TCRs, and dominant responses were seen in regions 160-218 and 743-854. Conclusions about previously exposed vaccinees are limited, since just six AZD1222 recipients were seropositive for SARS-CoV-2 at baseline. Reportedly, close to half of the unique spike-specific TCRs recognized epitopes lying outside the regions that are mutated in the B.1.351 and B.1.1.7 variants. Because no day 14 peak-response samples were available, repertoires were characterized only after the peak T cell response. After two AZD1222 doses, both the breadth and the depth of spike-specific TCRs were significantly higher than at day 0 and than in MenACWY recipients. Most participants were white British and females outnumbered males, and the authors suggested that clonal diversity may have been underestimated. In the small 56-69-year group, the increase in depth fell short of significance, most likely because of low power.

Reading the label with the study, this specimen's time point is: baseline before first vaccination. Samples from vaccinated people were obtained from the UK trials COV001 and COV002, which included a single-blind randomized controlled phase 2/3 trial of AZD1222 (ChAdOx1 nCoV-19) in healthy adults. Trial participant PBMC samples were collected at day 0 and day 28 after the second dose for TCRbeta chain sequencing. Based on the germline V gene, the CDR1 and CDR2 sequences are SGHVS and FQNEAQ. V is shortened by 1 base, J by 0 bases, and the region joining them spans 7 bases. Its CDR3 holds 14 amino acids, cysteine through phenylalanine. Only the CDR3 DNA stays, 42 bases, in frame from base 1. Of note for this clone: Its antigen is not yet known. Base qualities were left out, and no much larger clone turns up one base away.

The CDR3 regions of human TCRbeta chains were subjected to immunosequencing. In the source study's methods: Repertoire TCRs were checked for matches against a reference library of SARS-CoV-2-specific TCRs that had been generated using the MIRA antigen-specificity platform. Breadth was defined as the fraction of unique TCRs that were SARS-CoV-2-associated, and depth was defined as the fraction of total T cells that were SARS-CoV-2-associated. Using the MIRA data, every spike-specific TCR was mapped to the spike region that the TCR reacted to and assigned to either a CD4 or a CD8 class. Log10-transformed breadth and depth values were compared by one-way ANOVA with Sidak's multiple comparisons tests. Imported from immuneACCESS, the table was reduced by TCRdb to in-frame sequences with V and J called. These copies leave out some clones; in studies compared against another copy, an unresolved V gene accounts for under half, and the cause of the remainder is not known. The V and J calls and clone size are taken from that table; D and trimming were inferred from the DNA. The sample table holds 110,000 to 150,000 clones, of which 80% to 95% were seen once. Around 3.8% of the sample is in the top ten clones.

This sequence uses TRBV7-8 and TRBJ2-7, and perhaps TRBD2 as D gene, on 5 matching bases. This receptor was obtained from an adult in good health. The sequencing here drew on peripheral blood, taken on day 0 of AZD1222 vaccination. The DNA sequence reads TGTGCCAGCAGCTTAGTAGCGTACTCCTACGAGCAGTACTTC. Its protein reads: CASSLVAYSYEQYF.